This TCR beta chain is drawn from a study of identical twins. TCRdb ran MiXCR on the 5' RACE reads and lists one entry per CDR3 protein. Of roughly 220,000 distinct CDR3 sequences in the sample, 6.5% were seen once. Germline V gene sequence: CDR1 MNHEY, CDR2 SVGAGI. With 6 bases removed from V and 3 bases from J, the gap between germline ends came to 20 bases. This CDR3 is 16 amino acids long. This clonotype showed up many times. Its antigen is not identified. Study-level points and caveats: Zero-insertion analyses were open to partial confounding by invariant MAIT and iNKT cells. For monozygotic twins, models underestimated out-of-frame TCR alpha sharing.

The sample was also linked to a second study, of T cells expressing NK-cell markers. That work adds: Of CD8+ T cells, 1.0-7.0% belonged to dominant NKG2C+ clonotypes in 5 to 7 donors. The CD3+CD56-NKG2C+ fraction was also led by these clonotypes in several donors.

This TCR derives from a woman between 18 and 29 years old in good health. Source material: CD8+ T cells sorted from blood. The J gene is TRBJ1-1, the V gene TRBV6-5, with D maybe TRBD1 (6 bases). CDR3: CASSSWRVRGYTEAFF. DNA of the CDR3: TGTGCCAGCAGCTCCTGGAGGGTTAGGGGGTACACTGAAGCTTTCTTT.